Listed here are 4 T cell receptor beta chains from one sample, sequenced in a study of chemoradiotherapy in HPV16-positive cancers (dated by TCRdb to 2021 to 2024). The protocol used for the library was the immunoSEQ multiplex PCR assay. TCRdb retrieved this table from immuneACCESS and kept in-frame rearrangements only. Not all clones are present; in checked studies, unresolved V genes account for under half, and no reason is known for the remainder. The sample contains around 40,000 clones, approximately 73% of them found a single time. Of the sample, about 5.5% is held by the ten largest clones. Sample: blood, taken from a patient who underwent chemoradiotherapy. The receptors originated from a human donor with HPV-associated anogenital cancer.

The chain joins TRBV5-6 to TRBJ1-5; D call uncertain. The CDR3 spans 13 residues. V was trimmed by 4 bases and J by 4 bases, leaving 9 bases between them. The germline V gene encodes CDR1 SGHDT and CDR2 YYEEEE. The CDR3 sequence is CASSTGGNQPQHF. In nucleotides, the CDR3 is TGTGCCAGCAGCACTGGCGGGAATCAGCCCCAGCATTTT.

The CDR3 DNA is TGTGCCAGCAGTTCTCTAGCGTCTTGGGAGACCCAGTACTTC. It yields the protein CASSSLASWETQYF. The rearrangement uses TRBV2 and TRBJ2-5; weak D call: TRBD2 (6 bases). Trimming shortened V by 5 bases and J by 5 bases, and 15 bases separated the two germline ends. The CDR3 totals 14 residues. CDR1 and CDR2 (germline): SNHLY, FYNNEI.

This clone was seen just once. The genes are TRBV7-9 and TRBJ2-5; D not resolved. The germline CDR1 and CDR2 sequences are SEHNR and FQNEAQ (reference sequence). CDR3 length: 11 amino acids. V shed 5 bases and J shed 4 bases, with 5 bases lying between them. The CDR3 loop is CASSTRETQYF. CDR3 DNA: TGTGCCAGCAGCACCCGAGAGACCCAGTACTTC. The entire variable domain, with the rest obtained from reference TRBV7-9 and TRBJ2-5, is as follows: DTGVSQNPRHKITKRGQNVTFRCDPISEHNRLYWYRQTLGQGPEFLTYFQNEAQLEKSRLLSDRFSAERPKGSFSTLEIQRTEQGDSAMYLCASSTRETQYFGPGTRLLVL.

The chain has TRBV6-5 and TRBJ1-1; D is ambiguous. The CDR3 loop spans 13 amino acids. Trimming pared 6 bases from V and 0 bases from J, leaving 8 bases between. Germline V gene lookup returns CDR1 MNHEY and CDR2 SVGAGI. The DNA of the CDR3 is TGTGCCAGCAGCAAGTCCATGAACACTGAAGCTTTCTTT. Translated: CASSKSMNTEAFF.